The clone carrying this T cell receptor beta chain came up once. The antigen remains unidentified. It may be a read error: a sequence one base away is much more abundant. These data belong to a study of molecular identifiers for immune sequencing clone quantification. As for the study in general: Sequencing covered four of five parts into which replicate RNA from around 20,000 or 100,000 naive CD8 cells was split.

Preparation of the bulk TCR libraries relied on previously described methods and listed TCR primers. MiXCR, applied by TCRdb to the PCR reads, yields one record per CDR3 protein. The sample consists of about 67,000 distinct CDR3 sequences, roughly 17% of them appearing once. The CDR3 covers 12 residues. Looked up from germline, CDR1 is SNHLY and CDR2 is FYNNEI. Trimming pared 1 base from V and 11 bases from J, leaving 10 bases between. Study-wide points: Jurkat TCR RNA spiked in from one cell could reportedly be detected among about 1.1 million naive cells.

Researchers sorted naive CD8 T cells as cells that were CD8+CD4-CCR7+CD45RA+. The genes are TRBV2 and TRBJ2-3; D gene unclear. Input material: naive CD8+ T cells from blood, with Jurkat cell RNA spiked in. As for subset: FACS-sorted CD8+CD4-CCR7+CD45RA+ naive T cells. This sequence was found in a human donor in good health. Some libraries in this study had Jurkat cell RNA spiked in. The CDR3 region is CASSEGLNMQYF. CDR3 DNA sequence: TGTGCCAGCAGTGAAGGGCTAAATATGCAGTATTTT.